Following are 19 T cell receptor beta chains from one sample sequenced in a study of liver allograft versus peripheral blood T cells. On the study more broadly: Recipients' peripheral blood T cell receptor repertoires were compared with those in transplanted livers.

TCRdb re-called the reads with MiXCR, one entry per CDR3 protein. The sample holds 7,500 to 8,500 distinct CDR3 sequences, about a sixth seen once. These receptors all come from a human patient who had a liver transplant. Some T cells may trace back to the graft donor.

V and J are TRBV2 and TRBJ1-4, with D perhaps matching TRBD1 (5 bases). Trimming took off 5 bases at V and 5 bases at J, with 12 bases between the two ends. This CDR3 region has 14 residues. Germline V gene data show CDR1 as SNHLY and CDR2 as FYNNEI. The CDR3 bases are TGTGCCAGCAGTCCCCAGGGAAGAAATGAAAAACTGTTTTTT. Protein sequence: CASSPQGRNEKLFF.

The genes are TRBV3-1 and TRBJ1-5; unclear D gene. From germline, CDR1 is LGHDT and CDR2 YNNKEL (reference sequence). CDR3 length equals 14 residues. Trimming cost V 5 bases and J 4 bases, with 12 bases left between them. The CDR3 loop reads CASSAGPKNQPQHF. CDR3 coding DNA: TGTGCCAGCAGCGCCGGGCCAAAAAATCAGCCCCAGCATTTT.

In its sample, this clonotype ranks as medium-sized. The gene calls are TRBV13 and TRBJ1-1; perhaps TRBD1 as D (5 bases). CDR1 and CDR2 from the germline V gene are PRHDT and FYEKMQ (reference sequence). V lost 3 bases and J 1 base, leaving 9 bases between the germline ends. CDR3 size: 14 residues. This CDR3 reads CASSFQGKNTEAFF. Written as DNA, the CDR3 is TGTGCCAGCAGCTTTCAGGGTAAGAACACTGAAGCTTTCTTT.

CDR3: CAISELTSSYNEQFF. CDR3 nucleotides: TGTGCCATCAGTGAGTTGACGAGCTCCTACAATGAGCAGTTCTTC. The rearrangement uses TRBV10-3 and TRBJ2-1; D gene ambiguous. Germline assignment: CDR1 ENHRY and CDR2 SYGVKD. The CDR3 covers 15 residues. V lost 1 base, J lost 0 bases, and 7 bases lay in between.

This clonotype was seen many times. The J gene is TRBJ1-3, the V gene TRBV19; D gene unclear. This CDR3 spans 15 amino acids. Trimming stripped 6 bases from V and 4 bases from J, with 16 bases between. Germline lookup yields CDR1 LNHDA and CDR2 SQIVND (reference sequence). CDR3 nucleotide sequence: TGTGCCAGTAGCCCCCCGGGAGATGGCGGAAACACCATATATTTT. Translated: CASSPPGDGGNTIYF.

As for this clonotype: This may stem from a read error, because a much larger clone lies one nucleotide away. The chain combines TRBV30 with TRBJ1-2, with 7 nucleotides matching TRBD1. The CDR3 is made up of 17 amino acids. Germline loops: CDR1 GTSNPN, CDR2 SVGIG (reference sequence). The ends lost 3 bases at V and 4 bases at J; junction bases unmatched: 17. In DNA form, the CDR3 reads TGTGCCTGGAGAGGGGGCAGGGGCCCCCAGGGGCGCTATGGCTACACCTTC. Residues: CAWRGGRGPQGRYGYTF.

This clonotype was counted a few times. The V call is TRBV6-2 or TRBV6-3, the J call TRBJ2-7; D might be TRBD1 (6 bases). Germline CDR1 and CDR2: MNHEY and SVGEGT. V shed 0 bases and J shed 3 bases, with 15 bases lying between them. The CDR3 runs to 16 residues. For the CDR3, the DNA is TGTGCCAGCAGTTACTCCCGGCCGACAGGAGGCTACGAGCAGTACTTC. This gives the protein CASSYSRPTGGYEQYF.

By share, this clonotype ranks as medium-sized. The chain uses TRBV7-2 and TRBJ1-5; D gene unclear. The CDR3 contains 14 residues. The germline V gene has CDR1 SGHTA and CDR2 FQGNSA. Trimming took off 1 base at V and 1 base at J, with 5 bases between the two ends. CDR3: CASSLGRSNQPQHF. The CDR3 DNA is TGTGCCAGCAGCTTAGGTAGGAGCAATCAGCCCCAGCATTTT.

The V call is TRBV27, the J call TRBJ1-1; a weak D match, TRBD1 (6 bases). The germline CDR1 and CDR2 sequences are MNHEY and SMNVEV (reference sequence). V gave up 5 bases and J gave up 1 base, with 11 bases separating them. The CDR3 is made up of 14 amino acids. The CDR3 nucleotides are TGTGCCAGCAGTATAGACAGGAGGAACACTGAAGCTTTCTTT. Its protein product is CASSIDRRNTEAFF.

In its sample, this clonotype was seen once. Since a far larger clone is one base different, this is likely a read error. The chain carries TRBV6-6 and TRBJ1-2; unclear D gene. Trimming cost V 8 bases and J 6 bases, with 19 bases left between them. The CDR3 has 14 amino acids. Germline CDR1 MNHNY, CDR2 SVGAGI (reference sequence). For the CDR3, the DNA is TGTGCCAGCGTGGAGGCCCGGCTTCTCCATGGCTACACCTTC. As protein: CASVEARLLHGYTF.

By sample fraction, this clonotype is medium-sized. The chain uses TRBV10-1 and TRBJ2-2; D not resolved. V shed 4 bases and J shed 2 bases, with 8 bases lying between them. Germline V lookup: CDR1 WNHNN, CDR2 SYGVQD (reference sequence). This CDR3 is built from 14 residues. The CDR3 protein is CASSGRLNTGELFF. CDR3 DNA: TGCGCCAGCAGTGGGAGACTTAACACCGGGGAGCTGTTTTTT.

V is TRBV12-3 or TRBV12-4 and J is TRBJ1-6, with 10 bases lining up with TRBD1. Germline trimming cut 5 bases from V and 7 bases from J; bases unmatched to any gene: 5. The CDR3 is 15 amino acids. The chain's CDR3 is CASSTRGQGNSPLHF. DNA for the CDR3: TGTGCCAGCAGTACACGGGGACAGGGGAATTCACCCCTCCACTTT.

By sample share, this clonotype is medium-sized. The gene calls are TRBV19 and TRBJ1-1, with 8 bases identical to TRBD1. Trimming removed 8 bases from V and 5 bases from J; junction bases left unmatched: 13. The germline V gene has CDR1 LNHDA and CDR2 SQIVND (reference sequence). There are 15 residues in the CDR3. CDR3 sequence (DNA): TGTGCCAGTTCCGGGGTGGCCAGGGGGCTGACTGAAGCTTTCTTT. This codes for CASSGVARGLTEAFF.

As to this clonotype: A much larger clone differs by one base, so this may be a read error. The gene calls are TRBV20-1 and TRBJ1-3; D is uncertain. The length of the CDR3 is 13 residues. V was cut by 1 base and J by 4 bases, with 8 bases left in between. Germline V lookup: CDR1 DFQATT, CDR2 SNEGSKA (reference sequence). The CDR3 protein is CSARVRLGNTIYF. CDR3 DNA sequence: TGCAGTGCTAGAGTGCGGCTGGGAAACACCATATATTTT.

Judged by abundance, this clonotype is medium-sized. The chain combines TRBV6-5 with TRBJ1-2; the D gene is possibly TRBD1 (6 bases). Germline CDR1 reads MNHEY; CDR2 reads SVGAGI. V shed 6 bases and J shed 5 bases, with 22 bases lying between them. There are 16 residues in the CDR3. CDR3 nucleotides: TGTGCCAGCAGAACCGCCCGACCGGGACACAGATATGGCTACACCTTC. This sequence encodes CASRTARPGHRYGYTF.

This clonotype was found many times. The chain employs TRBV6-6 and TRBJ1-5, with D possibly being TRBD1 (6 bases). The V end lost 8 bases, the J end lost 0 bases, and 20 bases lay between the germline ends. The germline V gene has CDR1 MNHNY and CDR2 SVGAGI (reference sequence). The CDR3 runs to 17 residues. For the CDR3, the DNA is TGTGCCAGCCGTAAACCAACAGGGACTTATAGCAATCAGCCCCAGCATTTT. Translation gives CASRKPTGTYSNQPQHF.

This clonotype was recorded at least ten times. The chain carries TRBV18 and TRBJ2-1; 12 nucleotides align to TRBD2. The V gene end was trimmed by 3 bases and the J gene end by 10 bases; junction bases not matched to a gene: 13. CDR1 and CDR2 (germline): KGHSH, LQKENI. This CDR3 is built from 17 residues. CDR3 bases: TGTGCCAGCTCACCCTACCAGACTAGCGGGGGTGAGGGGGAGCAGTTCTTC. Translation gives CASSPYQTSGGEGEQFF.

This chain links TRBV25-1 with TRBJ2-5; a weak D match, TRBD2 (6 bases). With 5 bases removed from V and 5 bases from J, the gap between germline ends came to 21 bases. Germline assignment: CDR1 MGHDK and CDR2 SYGVNS. The CDR3 contains 16 residues. CDR3 DNA: TGTGCCAGCAGTCCGGGTAACGGGGGAGAAGCGGAGACCCAGTACTTC. It codes for CASSPGNGGEAETQYF.

This clonotype was seen many times. The chain couples TRBV30 to TRBJ1-3, with 7 bases fitting TRBD1. The CDR3 loop spans 13 amino acids. The germline V gene encodes CDR1 GTSNPN and CDR2 SVGIG (reference sequence). Unmatched junction bases numbered 7, after V lost 7 bases and J lost 4 bases. CDR3 DNA: TGTGCCTTCCAGAGGACAGGAGGAAACACCATATATTTT. Translating gives CAFQRTGGNTIYF.